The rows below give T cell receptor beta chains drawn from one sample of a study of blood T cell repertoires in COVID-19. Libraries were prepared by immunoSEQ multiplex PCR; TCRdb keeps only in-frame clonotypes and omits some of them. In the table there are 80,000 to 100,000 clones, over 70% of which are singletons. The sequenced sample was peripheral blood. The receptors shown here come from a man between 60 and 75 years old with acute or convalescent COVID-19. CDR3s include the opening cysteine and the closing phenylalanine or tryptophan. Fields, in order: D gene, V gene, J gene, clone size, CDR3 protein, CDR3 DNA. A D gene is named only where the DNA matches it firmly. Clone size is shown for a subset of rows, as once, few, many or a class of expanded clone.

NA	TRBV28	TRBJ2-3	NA	CASRTGGADTQYF	TGTGCCAGCAGAACAGGTGGGGCAGATACGCAGTATTTT
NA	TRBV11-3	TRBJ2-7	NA	CASSLDRDFYEQYF	TGTGCCAGCAGCTTAGACAGGGATTTCTACGAGCAGTACTTC
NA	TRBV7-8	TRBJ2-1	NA	CASSSLGGNEQFF	TGTGCCAGCAGCTCCCTGGGGGGAAATGAGCAGTTCTTC
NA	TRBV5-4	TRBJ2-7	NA	CASSSPTEREQYF	TGTGCCAGCAGCTCACCGACAGAGAGAGAGCAGTACTTC
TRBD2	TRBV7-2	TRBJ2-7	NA	CASRGPGTSGSYEQYF	TGTGCCAGCAGAGGCCCCGGGACTAGCGGTTCGTACGAGCAGTACTTC
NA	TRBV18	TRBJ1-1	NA	CASSRGPEAFF	TGTGCCAGCTCAAGAGGGCCCGAAGCTTTCTTT
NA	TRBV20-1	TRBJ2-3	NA	CSASLRGDTDTQYF	TGCAGTGCTAGTTTACGGGGAGACACAGATACGCAGTATTTT
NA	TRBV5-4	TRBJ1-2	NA	CASSLAGDYYGYTF	TGTGCCAGCAGCTTGGCGGGGGACTACTATGGCTACACCTTC
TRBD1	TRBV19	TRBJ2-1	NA	CASSAQGASNEQFF	TGTGCCAGTAGTGCTCAGGGGGCGAGCAATGAGCAGTTCTTC
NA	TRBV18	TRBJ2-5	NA	CASSPYFGAETQYF	TGTGCCAGCTCACCATATTTTGGGGCAGAGACCCAGTACTTC
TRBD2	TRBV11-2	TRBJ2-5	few	CASSFRLAGGPETQYF	TGTGCCAGCAGCTTCAGGCTAGCGGGGGGGCCGGAGACCCAGTACTTC
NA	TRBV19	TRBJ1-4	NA	CASSIDPVIGWRPEKLFF	TGTGCCAGTAGTATAGATCCTGTTATTGGTTGGCGGCCTGAAAAACTGTTTTTT
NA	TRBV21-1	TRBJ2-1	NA	CASSTDSYNEQFF	TGTGCCAGCAGCACAGACTCCTACAATGAGCAGTTCTTC
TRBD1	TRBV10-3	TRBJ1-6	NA	CASRQGDNSPLHF	TGTGCCAGCCGACAGGGGGATAATTCACCCCTCCACTTT
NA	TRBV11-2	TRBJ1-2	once	CASSLAGVVYGYTF	TGTGCCAGCAGCTTAGCAGGGGTTGTATATGGCTACACCTTC
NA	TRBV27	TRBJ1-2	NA	CASTSRGATNYGYTF	TGTGCCAGCACTTCGCGGGGGGCGACTAACTATGGCTACACCTTC
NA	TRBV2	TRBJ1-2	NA	CASEDGYGYTF	TGTGCCAGCGAGGATGGGTATGGCTACACCTTC
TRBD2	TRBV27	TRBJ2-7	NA	CASSLSYSGGEQYF	TGTGCCAGCAGTTTATCCTATTCGGGGGGGGAGCAGTACTTC
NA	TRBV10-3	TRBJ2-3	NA	CAISESASSGDTQYF	TGTGCCATCAGTGAGTCGGCCTCCTCCGGGGATACGCAGTATTTT
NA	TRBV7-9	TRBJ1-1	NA	CASSVHQNTEAFF	TGTGCCAGCAGCGTACACCAGAACACTGAAGCTTTCTTT
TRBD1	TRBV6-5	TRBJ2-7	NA	CASSRDRVLSEQYF	TGTGCCAGCAGTAGGGACAGGGTGTTATCCGAGCAGTACTTC
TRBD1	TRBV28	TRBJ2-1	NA	CASSLSQGTGLTYNEQFF	TGTGCCAGCAGTTTAAGCCAGGGGACAGGTCTCACCTACAATGAGCAGTTCTTC
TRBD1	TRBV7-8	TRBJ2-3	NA	CASSRQGAGTDTQYF	TGTGCCAGCAGCCGCCAGGGGGCGGGCACAGATACGCAGTATTTT
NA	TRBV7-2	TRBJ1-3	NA	CASTSRRGDSGNTIYF	TGTGCCAGCACCTCTCGCCGCGGGGACTCTGGAAACACCATATATTTT